Below, 29 T cell receptor beta chains from the same sample are listed, as sequenced in a study of blood T cell repertoires in COVID-19. The method was immunoSEQ multiplex PCR; TCRdb's version includes in-frame clones alone and lacks a portion of them. The table lists around 360,000 clones, 70% to 90% of them singletons, with 1.5% to 2% in the top ten. Sequenced input: PBMCs or T cells enriched from blood (not recorded which). Receptors were obtained from a man in his forties or fifties in a cohort exposed to, infected with or recovered from COVID-19 (not recorded which).

The table lists this clone with a count of one. The rearrangement joins TRBV6-5 to TRBJ2-5, with D possibly matching TRBD1 (6 bases). The germline CDR1 and CDR2 sequences are MNHEY and SVGAGI. The CDR3 runs 15 residues. V shed 0 bases and J shed 5 bases, with 13 bases lying between them. The CDR3 DNA sequence: TGTGCCAGCAGTTACTCGGCCAGGGGAAGGGAGACCCAGTACTTC. It yields the protein CASSYSARGRETQYF.

The V and J genes are TRBV2 and TRBJ1-1; a possible D gene is TRBD1 (6 bases). This CDR3 has 12 residues. The germline gives CDR1 SNHLY, CDR2 FYNNEI. V was cut by 6 bases and J by 11 bases, with 16 bases left in between. The CDR3 reads CASRQEGGRAFF. The CDR3 DNA is TGTGCCAGCAGGCAGGAGGGGGGGAGGGCTTTCTTT.

The chain carries TRBV28 and TRBJ2-7; possibly TRBD2 for D (5 bases). V was trimmed by 3 bases and J by 0 bases, leaving 12 bases between them. Germline values: CDR1 MDHEN, CDR2 SYDVKM. CDR3 length: 15 residues. As DNA, the CDR3 is TGTGCCAGCAGTTTTCCAGGACTCGACTCCTACGAGCAGTACTTC. Residues: CASSFPGLDSYEQYF.

This clone was detected a few times. An end of the junction does not agree with germline; a read error may underlie this. This chain connects TRBV4-1 to TRBJ2-7; TRBD2 aligns across 12 bases. The CDR3 sequence is 13 residues long. From germline, CDR1 is MGHRA and CDR2 YSYEKL. CDR3 DNA sequence: TGCGCCAGCAGCCGCATGACTAGCGGGAGAATAAACTTC. Translated, it gives CASSRMTSGRINF.

Details on this clone: The same CDR3 arises from other DNA sequences in this sample as well. The chain is built from TRBV7-9 and TRBJ2-7; D perhaps matches TRBD1 (6 bases). From germline, CDR1 is SEHNR and CDR2 FQNEAQ (reference sequence). The CDR3 contains 14 residues. Trimming shortened V by 1 base and J by 2 bases, and 9 bases separated the two germline ends. The CDR3 nucleotides are TGTGCCAGCAGCTTAGAAGGGGGACCCTACGAGCAGTACTTC. Its translation: CASSLEGGPYEQYF.

A single count supports this clone. This rearrangement joins TRBV7-2 to TRBJ1-5, with D possibly TRBD1 on 6 matching bases. Trimming took 1 base from V and 7 from J, leaving 14 bases between them. This CDR3 has 15 amino acids. Germline assignment: CDR1 SGHTA and CDR2 FQGNSA. The CDR3 sequence: CASSLETGKGQPQHF. CDR3 DNA: TGTGCCAGCAGCTTAGAAACAGGGAAGGGACAGCCCCAGCATTTT.

The chain recombines TRBV6-2 or TRBV6-3 with TRBJ1-2, with D perhaps TRBD1 (5 bases). This CDR3 has 14 amino acids. From germline, CDR1 is MNHEY and CDR2 SVGEGT. Deletions cut 2 bases from V and 4 bases from J, with 11 bases between. The CDR3 protein is CASSYPDRIYGYTF. For the CDR3, the DNA is TGTGCCAGCAGTTACCCCGACAGAATCTATGGCTACACCTTC.

This clone was found a few times. The V call is TRBV19, the J call TRBJ1-1, with TRBD1 matching 9 bases. Losses at the gene ends were 3 bases for V and 3 bases for J; bases not matched to a gene: 5. The CDR3 sequence is 15 residues long. From germline, CDR1 is LNHDA and CDR2 SQIVND (reference sequence). Here the CDR3 reads CASSIVWTGDTEAFF. CDR3 DNA sequence: TGTGCCAGTAGTATTGTCTGGACAGGGGACACTGAAGCTTTCTTT.

This chain joins TRBV30 and TRBJ1-2; a weak D match, TRBD1 (6 bases). Germline V lookup: CDR1 GTSNPN, CDR2 SVGIG (reference sequence). The CDR3 is made up of 15 amino acids. Trimming removed 2 bases from V and 4 bases from J, with 17 bases in between. CDR3 loop: CAWSTAPGTSYGYTF. CDR3 in DNA: TGTGCCTGGAGTACCGCTCCCGGGACAAGCTATGGCTACACCTTC.

This chain connects TRBV5-1 to TRBJ1-2; 11 nucleotides agree with TRBD1. This CDR3 is 18 amino acids long. Looked up from germline, CDR1 is SGHRS and CDR2 is YFSETQ. The trim removed 4 bases at V and 8 bases at J, leaving 19 bases unmatched. Written as DNA, the CDR3 is TGCGCCAGCAGCCAGATCGGAGCCGGGACAGGGGGTCTAGGAGGCTACACCTTC. Amino acids: CASSQIGAGTGGLGGYTF.

V and J are TRBV3-1 (or the pseudogene TRBV3-2) and TRBJ2-1; perhaps TRBD2 as D (5 bases). Germline V gives CDR1 LGHDT, CDR2 YNNKEL (reference sequence). The CDR3 is 16 amino acids. V was cut by 1 base and J by 2 bases, with 12 bases left in between. The CDR3 reads CASSQVALAPYNEQFF. In DNA form, the CDR3 reads TGTGCCAGCAGCCAAGTGGCTCTAGCACCCTACAATGAGCAGTTCTTC.

The CDR3 reads CATSRDKMGGSYEQYF. The CDR3 coding sequence is TGTGCCACCAGCAGAGATAAGATGGGAGGCTCCTACGAGCAGTACTTC. This rearrangement joins TRBV15 to TRBJ2-7, with a possible D match to TRBD2 (6 bases). Germline lookup yields CDR1 LNHNV and CDR2 YYDKDF (reference sequence). V was pared by 0 bases and J by 0 bases, with 12 bases between. The CDR3 loop spans 16 amino acids.

The V gene is TRBV5-1, the J gene TRBJ2-4; a possible D gene is TRBD1 (6 bases). CDR1 is SGHRS and CDR2 is YFSETQ in the germline V gene. This CDR3 has 17 amino acids. The germline V and J ends were trimmed by 4 bases and 0 bases, with 17 bases remaining between them. Here the CDR3 reads CASSKNKDSLAKNIQYF. The CDR3, as DNA: TGCGCCAGCAGCAAGAATAAGGACAGCCTAGCCAAAAACATTCAGTACTTC.

The V gene is TRBV4-2, the J gene TRBJ2-2; possibly TRBD2 for D (6 bases). V dropped 6 bases and J dropped 2 bases, with 13 bases sitting between them. The CDR3 runs to 15 residues. From germline, CDR1 is LGHNA and CDR2 YNFKEQ. Written as DNA, the CDR3 is TGTGCCAGCAGTCCCGGGACTTCTAACACCGGGGAGCTGTTTTTT. Translated: CASSPGTSNTGELFF.

V and J are TRBV30 and TRBJ2-1; perhaps TRBD1 as D (5 bases). This CDR3 is 14 amino acids long. V was cut by 0 bases and J by 7 bases, with 13 bases left in between. Germline V gives CDR1 GTSNPN, CDR2 SVGIG (reference sequence). Here the CDR3 reads CAWSVSGWVNEQFF. For the CDR3, the DNA is TGTGCCTGGAGTGTTTCAGGGTGGGTGAATGAGCAGTTCTTC.

CDR3 in amino acids: CAWNRVRGTGELFF. CDR3 in DNA: TGTGCCTGGAATCGCGTTAGGGGAACCGGGGAGCTGTTTTTT. The V and J genes are TRBV30 and TRBJ2-2; TRBD1 is a possible D gene (5 bases). This CDR3 is 14 amino acids long. V gave up 4 bases and J gave up 5 bases, with 14 bases separating them. Germline CDR1 and CDR2: GTSNPN and SVGIG (reference sequence).

The V and J genes are TRBV11-3 and TRBJ2-7; 8 bases line up with TRBD1. This CDR3 is built from 14 residues. Looked up from germline, CDR1 is SGHNT and CDR2 is YENEEA. J was trimmed by 4 bases and V by 5 bases; bases with no gene match: 7. CDR3 DNA sequence: TGTGCCAGCAGCCCCGGACAGGGTATTTACGAGCAGTACTTC. Its protein product is CASSPGQGIYEQYF.

The chain combines TRBV18 with TRBJ2-7; D is ambiguous. CDR1 is KGHSH, CDR2 LQKENI, per germline. Between the trimmed V and J ends, which lost 6 bases and 2 bases, there was a span of 14 bases. The CDR3 has 14 amino acids. CDR3 coding DNA: TGTGCCAGCTCCCCCTCCGTCGGAGCCTACGAGCAGTACTTC. Its translation: CASSPSVGAYEQYF.

The chain links TRBV29-1 to TRBJ1-1; tentatively, D is TRBD1 (5 bases). Germline V gene sequence: CDR1 SQVTM, CDR2 ANQGSEA. The CDR3 is made up of 14 amino acids. Deletions cut 8 bases from V and 3 bases from J, with 19 bases between. In DNA, the CDR3 is TGCAGCATTCTCCGAGACAGTCCATACACTGAAGCTTTCTTT. It codes for CSILRDSPYTEAFF.

Only a few counts were recorded for this clone. This sample includes further DNA sequences coding for the same CDR3. The chain carries TRBV29-1 and TRBJ2-7; D perhaps matches TRBD1 (5 bases). Trimming stripped 4 bases from V and 6 bases from J, with 13 bases between. This CDR3 contains 12 residues. CDR1 is SQVTM, CDR2 ANQGSEA, per germline. The CDR3 reads CSVAGQGGEQYF. The DNA of the CDR3 is TGCAGCGTTGCCGGGCAGGGCGGCGAGCAGTACTTC.

The chain couples TRBV19 to TRBJ1-3; D perhaps matches TRBD1 (5 bases). Between the trimmed V and J ends, which lost 6 bases and 3 bases, there was a span of 12 bases. This CDR3 is built from 14 residues. Germline-derived CDR1 and CDR2 are LNHDA and SQIVND (reference sequence). CDR3 DNA: TGTGCCAGTAGAAACAGCGGGGGTGGAAACACCATATATTTT. It encodes CASRNSGGGNTIYF.

A single count supports this clone. Different DNA sequences within this sample yield the same CDR3. This rearrangement joins TRBV3-1 (or the pseudogene TRBV3-2) to TRBJ1-2, with D perhaps matching TRBD1 (5 bases). Trimming took off 1 base at V and 4 bases at J, with 7 bases between the two ends. The CDR3 contains 13 residues. The germline gives CDR1 LGHDT, CDR2 YNNKEL (reference sequence). The CDR3 loop reads CASSQGQGYGYTF. The CDR3 nucleotides are TGTGCCAGCAGCCAAGGGCAGGGCTATGGCTACACCTTC.

This chain connects TRBV7-2 to TRBJ2-3, with a weak D call TRBD2 (6 bases). The length of the CDR3 is 15 residues. Germline V gives CDR1 SGHTA, CDR2 FQGNSA. The ends were cut back, 4 bases at V and 5 bases at J, with 16 bases in the middle. This CDR3 is CASSSSPGLKDTQYF. The CDR3 DNA sequence: TGTGCCAGCAGCTCCTCGCCGGGACTCAAAGATACGCAGTATTTT.

This chain connects TRBV7-9 to TRBJ2-7; D not resolved. The germline V gene encodes CDR1 SEHNR and CDR2 FQNEAQ (reference sequence). The CDR3 length is 12 residues. V shed 4 bases and J shed 7 bases, with 11 bases lying between them. This CDR3 is CASSSQLGEQYF. Here the CDR3 DNA reads TGTGCCAGCAGCTCTCAGCTCGGGGAGCAGTACTTC.

The chain uses TRBV2 and TRBJ2-3; D remains ambiguous. Germline V lookup: CDR1 SNHLY, CDR2 FYNNEI. Trimming took off 7 bases at V and 2 bases at J, with 13 bases between the two ends. This CDR3 region has 14 residues. CDR3 DNA sequence: TGTGCCAGCAAGCCCGGAGCCGCCACAGATACGCAGTATTTT. It yields the protein CASKPGAATDTQYF.

The rearrangement uses TRBV28 and TRBJ2-7; the D gene is possibly TRBD2 (6 bases). Germline CDR1 reads MDHEN; CDR2 reads SYDVKM. V was shortened by 6 bases and J by 5 bases, with 20 bases between the two germline ends. This CDR3 is built from 15 residues. CDR3 amino acids: CASSRGGSVRDEQYF. The CDR3 bases are TGTGCCAGCAGCCGAGGAGGGAGTGTTAGAGACGAGCAGTACTTC.

The rearrangement uses TRBV30 and TRBJ2-2, with 9 bases that match TRBD2. CDR3 length: 17 amino acids. V dropped 0 bases and J dropped 3; count of bases not matched to a gene: 8. Germline lookup yields CDR1 GTSNPN and CDR2 SVGIG (reference sequence). The CDR3 protein is CAWSVLGREGHTGELFF. As DNA, the CDR3 is TGTGCCTGGAGTGTATTAGGGCGGGAGGGGCACACCGGGGAGCTGTTTTTT.

The chain employs TRBV5-1 and TRBJ2-1; TRBD2 matches 10 bases. Losses at the gene ends were 1 base for V and 9 bases for J; bases not matched to a gene: 7. The CDR3 runs 15 residues. The germline CDR1 and CDR2 sequences are SGHRS and YFSETQ. The DNA for the CDR3 is TGCGCCAGCAGCTTGAAGGCTAGCGGGAGTGTTGAGCAGTTCTTC. Protein sequence: CASSLKASGSVEQFF.

V usage is TRBV28 and J usage is TRBJ1-2; tentatively, D is TRBD1 (6 bases). The V gene's germline CDR1 is MDHEN and CDR2 SYDVKM. The CDR3 covers 14 residues. With 7 bases removed from V and 7 bases from J, the gap between germline ends came to 19 bases. The CDR3 loop is CASIPLRGARGYTF. The CDR3 coding sequence is TGTGCCAGCATCCCCCTGCGGGGGGCGCGTGGCTACACCTTC.